Sequencing of this T cell receptor beta chain was carried out in a study of blood T cell repertoires in COVID-19 (dated by TCRdb to 2018 to 2021). With respect to the entire study: Samples covering the acute and convalescent phases of COVID-19 were provided by collaborators in the United States, Italy and Spain. The material from the prospective study consisted of cDNA or gDNA derived from T cells, B-cell-depleted T cells, or PBMCs. The dataset comprised deeply sampled blood TCRbeta repertoires from subjects exposed to, actively infected with, or recovered from COVID-19. The repertoires were released in a freely available public database intended as a resource for research on the immune response to SARS-CoV-2. The samples were drawn from the first 160 participants of the ongoing ImmuneRACE study and from 950 to 1,500 subjects provided by 6 global collaborators. The sample metadata nearly always contained a de-identified subject ID, COVID-19 status, age in years and sex. Where available, HLA class I and class II types were obtained from metadata supplied by the sample provider rather than from assay-based typing. General conclusions and limits of the study: The amount of clinical and demographic metadata varied by source and participant and was provided uncurated.

Another Seattle source contributed samples from volunteer blood donors who had recovered from COVID-19. The collaborating institutions used their own protocols to collect whole blood in K2EDTA tubes. For TCRbeta analysis, collaborators shipped samples as frozen whole blood, isolated PBMCs, or DNA extracted from either of those sample types. With respect to this clone: Its target antigen remains unknown. No much larger clone exists at a distance of one base, and base qualities are not known.

Including the terminal cysteine and phenylalanine, the CDR3 comprises 14 residues. Solely the CDR3 DNA is kept, with 42 bases framed from the first base. V is trimmed back by 2 bases and J by 2 bases, and the junction contains 2 bases that no gene match accounts for. The germline V gene (reference sequence) sets CDR1 to SGHNT and CDR2 to YYREEE. TCRbeta CDR3 regions were amplified from genomic DNA by means of the immunoSEQ Assay, a bias-controlled multiplex PCR. In the source study's methods: Nucleated cell counts per sample were estimated from amplification of reference gene primers within the assay. To quantify the absolute abundance of each unique TCRbeta CDR3 rearrangement, sequence reads were collapsed and filtered. Productive Simpson clonality was computed per sample as the square root of Simpson's diversity index over productive rearrangements. TCRdb mirrors the immuneACCESS table, restricted to in-frame sequences. Some clones are absent from its copies; in checked studies, under half trace to an unresolved V gene, and the reason for the others is unknown. The V and J calls and clone size were taken over from that table, and D and trimming were inferred from the DNA. For this sample there are about 240,000 clones; approximately 83% appear just once. The ten largest clones add up to 1.9% of the sample.

This receptor was taken from a man in his thirties or forties who had recovered from COVID-19. What was sequenced was peripheral blood. The receptor chain draws on TRBV5-4 and TRBJ2-5, with TRBD1 matching 8 junction bases. The CDR3 region has the sequence CASSFGQGQETQYF. The DNA is TGTGCCAGCAGCTTCGGACAGGGTCAAGAGACCCAGTACTTC.